A few counts support the clone carrying this T cell receptor (beta chain). Its matching antigen is unknown. Assay: immunoSEQ multiplex PCR; the TCRdb copy retains only in-frame clones and omits some. The sample shows about 6,000 clones, 45% to 70% of them seen only once. Every one of the patients relapsed after autologous stem cell transplantation (brentuximab vedotin exposure was variable). Magnetic negative selection, applied to thawed PBMCs, was used to isolate the CD8+ T cells. Patients had relapsed/refractory classical Hodgkin lymphoma with complete response, partial response or progressive disease as best response. Germline-derived CDR1 and CDR2 are MNHEY and SVGAGI. This CDR3 has 15 amino acids. V was cut by 2 bases and J by 2 bases, with 12 bases left in between. The data derive from a study of PD-1 blockade in classical Hodgkin lymphoma. Overall study findings and caveats: Causes of the repertoire differences remain undefined, possibly disease activity or prior therapy. Complete responders matched newly diagnosed patients in baseline diversity.

The V call is TRBV6-5, the J call TRBJ1-2; D remains ambiguous. The source of this sequence is a human donor with classical Hodgkin lymphoma. Sequencing was performed on CD8+ T cells from blood, taken at baseline. This CDR3 reads CASSYGRRLNYGYTF. The CDR3, as DNA: TGTGCCAGCAGTTACGGCAGGAGGCTAAACTATGGCTACACCTTC.